One sample yielded the 24 T cell receptor beta chains listed below, sequenced in a study of PD-L1 blockade in urothelial cancer. As for time point: pretreatment peripheral blood. Clones were sequenced by immunoSEQ multiplex PCR, and TCRdb holds only the in-frame ones, with some missing. The sample contains roughly 120,000 clones, around 84% of which appear only once. The input for sequencing was PBMCs, taken around atezolizumab (anti-PD-L1) treatment. Every receptor here comes from a man aged 45 to 65 with urothelial cancer.

This chain joins TRBV27 and TRBJ2-7, with a weak D call TRBD1 (6 bases). From germline, CDR1 is MNHEY and CDR2 SMNVEV (reference sequence). This CDR3 contains 13 residues. Deletions cut 8 bases from V and 3 bases from J, with 14 bases between. The CDR3 reads CASQPLRGYEQYF. For the CDR3, the DNA is TGTGCCAGCCAGCCCCTCAGGGGCTACGAGCAGTACTTC.

The CDR3 nucleotides read TGTGCCAGCAGCTTAGGGGACAGGGCCAATTCACCCCTCCACTTT. It encodes CASSLGDRANSPLHF. J is TRBJ1-6 and V is TRBV7-3; 9 nucleotides align to TRBD1. CDR3 length: 15 residues. J lost 7 bases, V lost 2 bases, and 3 bases had no gene match. The germline V gene has CDR1 SGHTA and CDR2 FQGTGA.

The chain joins TRBV7-9 to TRBJ2-1; 14 bases align to TRBD2. Trimming cost V 5 bases and J 8 bases; bases outside gene matches: 8. This CDR3 region has 16 residues. The germline gives CDR1 SEHNR, CDR2 FQNEAQ (reference sequence). CDR3 DNA: TGTGCCAGCAGCGTGGGACTAGCGGGAGAGGCGTATGAGCAGTTCTTC. This sequence encodes CASSVGLAGEAYEQFF.

The rearrangement joins TRBV11-3 to TRBJ2-1; 9 positions agree with TRBD2. Germline-derived CDR1 and CDR2 are SGHNT and YENEEA. V shed 3 bases and J 9 bases; nucleotides not matched to a gene: 18. The CDR3 is 18 amino acids. DNA of the CDR3: TGTGCCAGCAGCTTTAGGGGGCCCATAGCGGGAGTCGGGAGTGAGCAGTTCTTC. It is translated as CASSFRGPIAGVGSEQFF.

The sample holds one count of this clone. This rearrangement joins TRBV5-1 to TRBJ2-2; TRBD2 matches 9 bases. The CDR3 is 16 residues long. The V segment lost 0 bases and the J segment 5 bases; nucleotides outside the gene matches: 5. The germline CDR1 and CDR2 sequences are SGHRS and YFSETQ. In nucleotides, the CDR3 is TGCGCCAGCAGCTTGGGAACTAGCGGGCCTACCGGGGAGCTGTTTTTT. The encoded protein is CASSLGTSGPTGELFF.

This clone was picked up a small number of times. The rearrangement uses TRBV7-8 and TRBJ2-1; possible D gene TRBD1, 5 bases. The germline V gene encodes CDR1 SGHVS and CDR2 FQNEAQ. Trimming left V 5 bases short and J 9 bases short, with 11 bases between. The CDR3 is made up of 12 amino acids. The CDR3 sequence: CASSPLRVEQFF. The DNA of the CDR3 is TGTGCCAGCAGCCCCCTCAGGGTTGAGCAGTTCTTC.

This sequence joins TRBV27 and TRBJ2-7, with D possibly being TRBD2 (6 bases). The germline V gene encodes CDR1 MNHEY and CDR2 SMNVEV (reference sequence). CDR3 size: 15 residues. Trimming stripped 6 bases from V and 4 bases from J, with 19 bases between. CDR3: CASSLDSTGGYEQYF. As DNA, the CDR3 is TGTGCCAGCAGCCTAGACAGTACCGGGGGTTACGAGCAGTACTTC.

The rearrangement joins TRBV21-1 to TRBJ2-3; the tabulated D call, TRBD2, remains unverified against the DNA. TRBV21-1 is reported as a pseudogene. The CDR3 is 18 amino acids. CDR3 DNA sequence: TGTGCCAGCAGCAAAGACGAGGGTAGCGGGAGCATCACAGATACGCAGTATTTT. The encoded protein is CASSKDEGSGSITDTQYF.

The rearrangement links TRBV7-2 to TRBJ2-3; 8 bases agree with TRBD2. The junction had 5 bases not matched to a gene; V was cut back by 1 base and J by 5 bases. This CDR3 region has 15 residues. CDR1 and CDR2 from the germline V gene are SGHTA and FQGNSA. CDR3 sequence reads: CASSLGPGRGDTQYF. As DNA, the CDR3 is TGTGCCAGCAGCTTAGGACCCGGGAGGGGAGATACGCAGTATTTT.

The rearrangement joins TRBV27 to TRBJ2-6, with TRBD2 as a possible D gene (6 bases). Germline CDR1 MNHEY, CDR2 SMNVEV (reference sequence). The CDR3 is 17 amino acids. V was cut by 4 bases and J by 0 bases, with 13 bases left in between. CDR3 sequence (DNA): TGTGCCAGCAGTTCCGCGGGACTGAGCTCTGGGGCCAACGTCCTGACTTTC. This sequence encodes CASSSAGLSSGANVLTF.

J is TRBJ2-7 and V is TRBV25-1, with 8 bases matching TRBD1. Germline CDR1 MGHDK, CDR2 SYGVNS. This CDR3 has 14 residues. V was pared by 6 bases and J by 5 bases, with 9 bases of the junction left unmatched. This CDR3 is CASRDAQGVHEQYF. The CDR3 bases are TGTGCCAGCAGAGACGCACAGGGGGTCCACGAGCAGTACTTC.

In this sample, this clone turned up once. The gene calls are TRBV5-4 and TRBJ2-5, with D possibly being TRBD2 (6 bases). This CDR3 contains 15 residues. V lost 0 bases and J lost 2, with 11 bases in between. Germline assignment: CDR1 SGHNT and CDR2 YYREEE (reference sequence). CDR3 residues: CASSLAFAGQETQYF. CDR3 nucleotide sequence: TGTGCCAGCAGCTTGGCCTTTGCGGGGCAAGAGACCCAGTACTTC. Using reference TRBV5-4 and TRBJ2-5 for the parts outside the CDR3, the full variable domain is ETGVTQSPTHLIKTRGQQVTLRCSSQSGHNTVSWYQQALGQGPQFIFQYYREEENGRGNFPPRFSGLQFPNYSSELNVNALELDDSALYLCASSLAFAGQETQYFGPGTRLLVL.

The chain employs TRBV7-8 and TRBJ1-1; 7 nucleotides line up with TRBD1. The CDR3 covers 15 residues. The trim removed 1 base at V and 1 base at J, leaving 3 bases unmatched. Germline V gene lookup returns CDR1 SGHVS and CDR2 FQNEAQ. This CDR3 is CASSLVGGKNTEAFF. Here the CDR3 DNA reads TGTGCCAGCAGCTTAGTAGGGGGCAAGAACACTGAAGCTTTCTTT.

The chain couples TRBV5-1 to TRBJ1-6, with 7 positions matching TRBD1. The CDR3 spans 16 residues. Per the germline V gene, CDR1 is SGHRS and CDR2 is YFSETQ. J gave up 7 bases and V 4 bases, and 11 bases lay outside the gene matches. The CDR3 protein is CASSPTPQGQNSPLHF. CDR3 bases: TGCGCCAGCAGCCCGACCCCACAGGGGCAAAATTCACCCCTCCACTTT.

This chain uses TRBV9 with TRBJ2-2; 10 bases fit TRBD2. Germline assignment: CDR1 SGDLS and CDR2 YYNGEE. The CDR3 loop spans 20 amino acids. V lost 3 bases and J lost 2; bases outside the gene matches: 16. CDR3 nucleotides: TGTGCCAGCAGCGATAGCGCCATGGGACTAGCGATGATTAACACCGGGGAGCTGTTTTTT. The encoded protein is CASSDSAMGLAMINTGELFF.

The V and J genes are TRBV19 and TRBJ1-1; D remains unclear. V was shortened by 1 base and J by 1 base, with 10 bases between the two germline ends. This CDR3 region has 15 residues. Germline lookup yields CDR1 LNHDA and CDR2 SQIVND (reference sequence). CDR3 residues: CASSIGDKWNTEAFF. As DNA, the CDR3 is TGTGCCAGTAGTATAGGAGACAAATGGAACACTGAAGCTTTCTTT.

This chain uses TRBV4-2 with TRBJ2-6, with D perhaps TRBD2 (5 bases). The CDR3 extends over 15 amino acids. The germline V and J ends were trimmed by 4 bases and 0 bases, with 7 bases remaining between them. From germline, CDR1 is LGHNA and CDR2 YNFKEQ. CDR3 DNA: TGTGCCAGCAGCCGGGAGATCTCTGGGGCCAACGTCCTGACTTTC. Protein: CASSREISGANVLTF.

V gene TRBV6-6 combines with J gene TRBJ1-2; no firm D call. This CDR3 comprises 14 residues. CDR1 is MNHNY and CDR2 is SVGAGI in the germline V gene (reference sequence). V was cut by 6 bases and J by 8 bases, with 19 bases left in between. The CDR3 loop is CASSYGPRREGYTF. The DNA for the CDR3 is TGTGCCAGCAGCTACGGGCCCAGGAGGGAAGGCTACACCTTC.

The genes are TRBV9 and TRBJ2-7, with a weak D call TRBD1 (5 bases). This CDR3 is built from 13 residues. Germline CDR1 and CDR2: SGDLS and YYNGEE. V was shortened by 3 bases and J by 6 bases, with 13 bases between the two germline ends. The CDR3 nucleotides read TGTGCCAGCAGCGCAAATTCTAGGGGCGAGCAGTACTTC. Protein product: CASSANSRGEQYF.

V and J are TRBV7-3 and TRBJ1-2; 7 bases agree with TRBD1. There are 13 residues in the CDR3. The V gene end was trimmed by 6 bases and the J gene end by 7 bases; junction bases not matched to a gene: 8. Germline V CDR1 and CDR2: SGHTA, FQGTGA. As DNA, the CDR3 is TGTGCCAGCAGGGCTACAGGGGTAGGTGGCTACACCTTC. It codes for CASRATGVGGYTF.

The gene calls are TRBV5-8 and TRBJ2-5; 8 bases map to TRBD1. With 0 bases clipped from V and 5 bases from J, the junction kept 3 bases outside the gene matches. This CDR3 has 14 residues. CDR1 and CDR2 (germline): SGHTS, YDEGEE. CDR3: CASSLAGQGETQYF. As DNA, the CDR3 is TGTGCCAGCAGCTTGGCCGGACAGGGTGAGACCCAGTACTTC.

The chain combines TRBV13 with TRBJ2-3; 7 nucleotides line up with TRBD2. Germline V gene data show CDR1 as PRHDT and CDR2 as FYEKMQ (reference sequence). The CDR3 is 14 residues long. Losses at the gene ends were 5 bases for V and 1 base for J; bases not matched to a gene: 3. The CDR3 is CASSPGRGTDTQYF. The CDR3, as DNA: TGTGCCAGCAGCCCGGGGAGGGGCACAGATACGCAGTATTTT. The full variable domain, in which reference TRBV13 and TRBJ2-3 provide the parts outside the CDR3, is AAGVIQSPRHLIKEKRETATLKCYPIPRHDTVYWYQQGPGQDPQFLISFYEKMQSDKGSIPDRFSAQQFSDYHSELNMSSLELGDSALYFCASSPGRGTDTQYFGPGTRLTVL.

This chain links TRBV18 with TRBJ2-1, with TRBD1 matching 9 bases. CDR3 length: 17 amino acids. CDR1 and CDR2 from the germline V gene are KGHSH and LQKENI. J lost 0 bases, V lost 3 bases, and 6 bases had no gene match. CDR3 sequence: CASSPLGQGGSYNEQFF. The CDR3 nucleotides are TGTGCCAGCTCACCGTTGGGACAGGGTGGCTCCTACAATGAGCAGTTCTTC.

The J gene is TRBJ1-1, the V gene TRBV5-1; possible D gene TRBD1, 6 bases. Deletions cut 4 bases from V and 1 base from J, with 11 bases between. The CDR3 contains 14 residues. Per the germline V gene, CDR1 is SGHRS and CDR2 is YFSETQ. The CDR3, as DNA: TGCGCCAGCAGCCCACAGGGCGCGAACACTGAAGCTTTCTTT. As protein: CASSPQGANTEAFF.